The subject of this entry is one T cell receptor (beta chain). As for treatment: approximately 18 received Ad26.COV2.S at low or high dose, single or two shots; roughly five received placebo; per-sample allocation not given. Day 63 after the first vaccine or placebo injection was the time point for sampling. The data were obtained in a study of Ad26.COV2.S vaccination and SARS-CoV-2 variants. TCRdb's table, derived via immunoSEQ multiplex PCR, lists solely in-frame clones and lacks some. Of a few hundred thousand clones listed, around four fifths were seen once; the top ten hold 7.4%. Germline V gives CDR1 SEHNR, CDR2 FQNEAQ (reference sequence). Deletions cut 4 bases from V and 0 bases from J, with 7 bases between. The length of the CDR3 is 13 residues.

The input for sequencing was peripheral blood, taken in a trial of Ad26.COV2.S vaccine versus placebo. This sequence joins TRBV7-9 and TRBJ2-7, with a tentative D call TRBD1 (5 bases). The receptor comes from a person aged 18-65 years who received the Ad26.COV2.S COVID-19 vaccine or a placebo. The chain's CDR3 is CASSSDNSYEQYF. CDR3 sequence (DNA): TGTGCCAGCAGCTCGGACAACTCCTACGAGCAGTACTTC.